The rows below give T cell receptor beta chains drawn from one sample of a study of blood T cell repertoires in COVID-19. The assay was immunoSEQ multiplex PCR, and TCRdb's table has in-frame clones only and misses some. The table shows approximately 220,000 clones, with 85% occurring only once. Sequences were obtained from PBMCs or T cells enriched from blood (not recorded which). These receptors came from a middle-aged man who had recovered from COVID-19. CDR3s include the opening cysteine and the closing phenylalanine or tryptophan. The order of the fields is V gene, clone size, J gene, CDR3 length, D gene, CDR3 DNA, CDR3 protein. D genes are given only for firm matches. Clone size is given for some rows only: seen once, a few or many times, or a class if the clone is expanded.

>TRBV9|-|TRBJ2-1|15|TRBD2
TGTGCCAGCACCCTTAGCGGGGTATCCTACAATGAGCAGTTCTTC
CASTLSGVSYNEQFF
>TRBV6-1|-|TRBJ2-1|18|TRBD2
TGTGCCAGCAGTGAACCCTATAGACTAGCGGGAAAATGGGATGAGCAGTTCTTC
CASSEPYRLAGKWDEQFF
>TRBV7-3|once|TRBJ2-1|17|-
TGTGCCAGCAGCGAAAGGGGTAGGGCCTCATCCTACAATGAGCAGTTCTTC
CASSERGRASSYNEQFF
>TRBV3-1/TRBV3-2|-|TRBJ1-1|12|TRBD1
TGTGCCAGCAGCCCCGGGACAGGGGAAGCTTTCTTT
CASSPGTGEAFF
>TRBV19|-|TRBJ2-3|15|TRBD1
TGTGCCAGTAGTATGCGGACAGGGGGCGCGGATACGCAGTATTTT
CASSMRTGGADTQYF
>TRBV5-8|-|TRBJ2-1|15|TRBD2
TGTGCCAGCAGGTTCAGGCTAGCGGATTACAATGAGCAGTTCTTC
CASRFRLADYNEQFF
>TRBV5-1|-|TRBJ2-7|13|TRBD1
TGCGCCAGCAACCCAGGGGGCAAGTACGAGCAGTACTTC
CASNPGGKYEQYF
>TRBV28|-|TRBJ2-7|16|-
TGTGCCAGCAGTACCCCTGAGACTAGTAGGGGCGCCGAGCAGTACTTC
CASSTPETSRGAEQYF
>TRBV3-1/TRBV3-2|-|TRBJ2-5|16|-
TGTGCCAGCAGCCAAGGAAAGGTCAGGGTAAAAGAGACCCAGTACTTC
CASSQGKVRVKETQYF
>TRBV13|-|TRBJ2-5|16|TRBD1
TGTGCCAGCAGCCTGACGGGGCAGGGGGCACGAGAGACCCAGTACTTC
CASSLTGQGARETQYF
>TRBV5-1|-|TRBJ2-7|14|TRBD1
TGCGCCAGCAGACCGACAGGGACCCCTCACGAGCAGTACTTC
CASRPTGTPHEQYF
>TRBV6-5|-|TRBJ1-2|14|TRBD1
TGTGCCAGCAGTTACCGGACAGGGGCTACTGGCTACACCTTC
CASSYRTGATGYTF
>TRBV11-2|-|TRBJ1-4|16|TRBD1
TGTGCCAGCAGCGACTCCTGGACAGGGGAAGACGAAAAACTGTTTTTT
CASSDSWTGEDEKLFF
>TRBV5-6|few|TRBJ1-2|16|-
TGTGCCAGCAGCTTCCTAAAAACAGGGAAACCGGGAGGCTACACCTTC
CASSFLKTGKPGGYTF
>TRBV29-1|-|TRBJ1-2|11|-
TGCAGCGTTGACAAAAACTATGGCTACACCTTC
CSVDKNYGYTF
>TRBV20-1|-|TRBJ2-7|11|-
TGCAGTGCTAGACAGGGCTACGAGCAGTACTTC
CSARQGYEQYF
>TRBV24-1|-|TRBJ2-1|17|TRBD2
TGTGCCACCAGTGATGGAGACGCGGGACTAGTGACCAATGAGCAGTTCTTC
CATSDGDAGLVTNEQFF
>TRBV5-1|-|TRBJ2-3|16|TRBD2
TGCGCCAGCAGCTCCGGGACTAGTCGGTATGCAGATACGCAGTATTTT
CASSSGTSRYADTQYF
>TRBV30|-|TRBJ2-7|14|TRBD1
TGTGCCTGGCAGGACAGGGGGGTGCCCTACGAGCAGTACTTC
CAWQDRGVPYEQYF
>TRBV4-2|-|TRBJ2-7|15|-
TGTGCCAGCAGCCAAGAGAGGACAGCCACCTACGAGCAGTACTTC
CASSQERTATYEQYF
>TRBV11-1|-|TRBJ2-3|15|-
TGTGCCAGCAGCATCGCTCCGACTAGCACAGATACGCAGTATTTT
CASSIAPTSTDTQYF
>TRBV18|-|TRBJ2-6|17|-
TGTGCCAGCTCCCCCGCAGGGACTTCCTCTGGGGCCAACGTCCTGACTTTC
CASSPAGTSSGANVLTF
>TRBV7-2|-|TRBJ2-3|15|TRBD2
TGTGCCAGCAGCTTCCTAGGAGCGGGACTAGATACGCAGTATTTT
CASSFLGAGLDTQYF
>TRBV2|-|TRBJ1-1|13|TRBD1
TGTGCCAGCAGTGAAGCCGGACAGGATGAAGCTTTCTTT
CASSEAGQDEAFF
>TRBV19|-|TRBJ2-1|13|-
TGTGCCAGTAGGGAAGGGGGTCAGCCTGAGCAGTTCTTC
CASREGGQPEQFF
>TRBV5-1|-|TRBJ2-3|17|-
TGCGCCAGCAGCCGGGTAGGATTGGCGGGCGACACAGATACGCAGTATTTT
CASSRVGLAGDTDTQYF
>TRBV5-1|-|TRBJ2-1|16|TRBD2
TGCGCCAGCAGCGGGCGGGAGGGTAACTCCTACAATGAGCAGTTCTTC
CASSGREGNSYNEQFF
>TRBV7-3|few|TRBJ2-7|13|-
TGTGCCAGCAGCTCGGGTCCGCGGGGCGAGCAGTACTTC
CASSSGPRGEQYF
>TRBV15|-|TRBJ1-1|15|TRBD1
TGTGCCACCAGCAGAGGGACAGGGGGCTACTCTGAAGCTTTCTTT
CATSRGTGGYSEAFF
>TRBV11-2|-|TRBJ2-1|13|-
TGTGCCAGCAGCTTAGTTAGCGGAAATGAGCAGTTCTTC
CASSLVSGNEQFF
>TRBV7-2|-|TRBJ1-2|14|-
TGTGCCAGCAGCCCGTCCGGGCGGGGAGGAGGCTACACCTTC
CASSPSGRGGGYTF